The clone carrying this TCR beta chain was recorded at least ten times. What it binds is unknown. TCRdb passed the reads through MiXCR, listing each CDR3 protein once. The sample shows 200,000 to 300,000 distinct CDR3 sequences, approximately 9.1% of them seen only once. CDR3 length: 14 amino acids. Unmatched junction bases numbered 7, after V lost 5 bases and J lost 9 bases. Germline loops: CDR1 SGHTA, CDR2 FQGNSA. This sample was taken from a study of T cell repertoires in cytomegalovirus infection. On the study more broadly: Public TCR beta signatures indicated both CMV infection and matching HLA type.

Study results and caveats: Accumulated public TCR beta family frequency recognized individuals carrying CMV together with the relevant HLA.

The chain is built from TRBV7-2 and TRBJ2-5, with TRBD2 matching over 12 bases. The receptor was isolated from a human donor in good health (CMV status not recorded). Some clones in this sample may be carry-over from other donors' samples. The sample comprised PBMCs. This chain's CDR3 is CASSADTSGRSQYF. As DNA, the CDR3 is TGTGCCAGCAGCGCGGATACTAGCGGGAGGTCCCAGTACTTC.